This TCR beta chain was sequenced during a study of blood T cell repertoires in COVID-19. The overall study: Whether acute or convalescent, the COVID-19 samples came from the United States, Italy and Spain. T cells, B-cell-depleted T cells, or PBMCs supplied cDNA or gDNA.

V lost 5 bases and J lost 3; bases outside the gene matches: 12. The germline gives CDR1 LNHDA, CDR2 SQIVND (reference sequence). The CDR3 has 17 residues. Original methodology: Nucleated cell number was recorded as an estimate derived from reference gene primer amplification. Using immunoSEQ multiplex PCR, the repertoire was profiled, and TCRdb retains in-frame clones only, with some absent. V and J calls and clone size are those listed in that table; D and trimming were worked out from the DNA. The sample holds about 210,000 clones, over 75% seen once. This receptor was obtained from a woman in her thirties or forties with acute or convalescent COVID-19. The rearrangement uses TRBV19 and TRBJ2-2, with 7 bases that match TRBD2. The sequenced sample consisted of peripheral blood. The CDR3 DNA reads TGTGCCAGTAGTCTCCGGGCTGCGGGGGACTACACCGGGGAGCTGTTTTTT. Its protein is CASSLRAAGDYTGELFF.